Listed below are T cell receptor beta chains from one sample, sequenced in a study of neurological immune-mediated disorders. One entry per CDR3 protein, called by TCRdb with MiXCR from the 5' RACE reads. The table has tens of thousands of distinct CDR3 sequences, roughly an eighth seen once. Sequences were obtained from PBMCs. These receptors all stem from a female donor with HTLV-1-associated myelopathy (HAM/TSP). Each CDR3 is given with its conserved first and last residue. A D gene is named only where the DNA matches it firmly. Clone size is shown for a subset of rows, as once, few, many or a class of expanded clone.

v_call	d_call	clone_size	j_call	cdr3_aa	cdr3_nt
TRBV28	NA	many	TRBJ2-1	CASIGGGSASYNEQFF	TGTGCCAGCATAGGGGGCGGGAGCGCCTCATACAATGAGCAGTTCTTC
TRBV12-3/TRBV12-4	NA	NA	TRBJ2-3	CASSQRGGGADTQYF	TGTGCCAGCAGTCAAAGGGGCGGGGGCGCAGATACGCAGTATTTT
TRBV7-7	NA	NA	TRBJ2-1	CASSLAGGHGNEQFF	TGTGCCAGCAGCTTAGCGGGGGGCCATGGGAATGAGCAGTTCTTC
TRBV5-1	NA	many	TRBJ1-2	CASSYRNYGYTF	TGCGCCAGCAGCTACAGAAACTATGGCTACACCTTC
TRBV11-2	NA	many	TRBJ2-5	CASSFKLRETQYF	TGTGCCAGCAGCTTTAAGCTCCGCGAGACCCAGTACTTC
TRBV7-2	NA	many	TRBJ2-3	CASSPGGSTDTQYF	TGTGCCAGCAGCCCAGGGGGGAGCACAGATACGCAGTATTTT
TRBV12-3/TRBV12-4	NA	many	TRBJ2-1	CASSLAGYRIEGQFF	TGTGCCAGCAGTTTAGCAGGGTATCGGATTGAGGGGCAGTTCTTC
TRBV5-1	NA	many	TRBJ2-7	CASSLEAEQYF	TGCGCCAGCAGCTTGGAGGCCGAGCAGTACTTC
TRBV18	NA	many	TRBJ1-1	CASSPGREGTEAFF	TGTGCCAGCTCACCCGGACGGGAAGGGACTGAAGCTTTCTTT
TRBV6-6	TRBD1	many	TRBJ1-6	CASSSTGISPLHF	TGTGCCAGCAGTTCGACAGGGATATCACCCCTCCACTTT
TRBV4-1	TRBD1	many	TRBJ1-4	CASSQVGTGINEKLFF	TGCGCCAGCAGCCAAGTAGGGACAGGGATTAATGAAAAACTGTTTTTT
TRBV5-1	TRBD1	many	TRBJ2-1	CASSRDRAPNEQFF	TGCGCCAGCAGCCGGGACAGGGCGCCCAATGAGCAGTTCTTC
TRBV12-3/TRBV12-4	NA	many	TRBJ2-2	CASSLFGGNTGELFF	TGTGCCAGCAGTTTATTTGGGGGGAACACCGGGGAGCTGTTTTTT
TRBV11-2	NA	NA	TRBJ2-4	CASSPAFSPDIQYF	TGTGCCAGCAGCCCAGCCTTTTCTCCGGACATTCAGTACTTC
TRBV5-1	NA	NA	TRBJ1-5	CASSLGEGCDPSNQPQHF	TGCGCCAGCAGCTTGGGGGAGGGTTGTGACCCTAGCAATCAGCCCCAGCATTTT
TRBV6-2/TRBV6-3	NA	many	TRBJ2-1	CASGATNYNEQFF	TGTGCCAGCGGAGCCACAAACTACAATGAGCAGTTCTTC
TRBV7-2	NA	many	TRBJ2-7	CASSGRGYYEQYF	TGTGCCAGCAGCGGACGGGGGTACTACGAGCAGTACTTC
TRBV12-3/TRBV12-4	TRBD1	many	TRBJ1-5	CASTTYRGVYYNQPQHF	TGTGCCAGCACTACTTACAGGGGGGTGTACTACAATCAGCCCCAGCATTTT
TRBV20-1	TRBD1	many	TRBJ2-1	CSARGGQGIPPYNEQFF	TGCAGTGCTAGGGGGGGACAGGGGATTCCCCCTTACAATGAGCAGTTCTTC
TRBV10-3	TRBD1	many	TRBJ2-7	CAISRDSYEQYF	TGTGCCATCAGCAGGGACAGCTACGAGCAGTACTTC
TRBV24-1	TRBD1	few	TRBJ2-1	CATSDLEGTGGRNEQFF	TGTGCCACCAGTGATTTGGAGGGGACAGGGGGCAGAAATGAGCAGTTCTTC
TRBV2	NA	few	TRBJ2-1	CASSVDAYNEQFF	TGTGCCAGCAGTGTCGACGCCTACAATGAGCAGTTCTTC
TRBV2	NA	many	TRBJ1-2	CASSVTANYGYTF	TGTGCCAGCAGCGTCACCGCTAACTATGGCTACACCTTC
TRBV10-3	NA	many	TRBJ2-2	CAISESFTNTGELFF	TGTGCCATCAGTGAGTCATTCACGAACACCGGGGAGCTGTTTTTT
TRBV5-1	NA	many	TRBJ2-5	CASSLAQFQETQYF	TGCGCCAGCAGCTTGGCACAGTTCCAAGAGACCCAGTACTTC
TRBV5-1	TRBD2	many	TRBJ2-1	CASSLRGPGGEQFF	TGCGCCAGCAGCTTACGGGGACCGGGGGGTGAGCAGTTCTTC
TRBV5-1	NA	many	TRBJ2-3	CASSLDPLASTDTQYF	TGCGCCAGCAGCCTGGACCCCCTAGCGTCCACAGATACGCAGTATTTT
TRBV5-1	NA	once	TRBJ2-1	CASSLGGDDEQFF	TGCGCCAGCAGCTTGGGGGGCGACGATGAGCAGTTCTTC
TRBV15	NA	many	TRBJ2-1	CATSRAFGAGDNEQFF	TGTGCTACCAGCAGAGCCTTTGGTGCAGGGGATAATGAGCAGTTCTTC
TRBV29-1	TRBD1	medium-sized	TRBJ2-5	CSVGQGRAETQYF	TGCAGCGTTGGACAGGGGCGCGCAGAGACCCAGTACTTC
TRBV3-1	TRBD2	NA	TRBJ2-4	CASSQTSGGASKNIQYF	TGTGCCAGCAGCCAGACTAGCGGGGGGGCGTCCAAAAACATTCAGTACTTC
TRBV7-9	NA	many	TRBJ2-7	CASSFGQYYEQYF	TGTGCCAGCAGCTTTGGACAGTACTACGAGCAGTACTTC
TRBV6-5	TRBD1	many	TRBJ2-3	CASRATGNTDTQYF	TGTGCCAGCAGGGCGACAGGGAACACAGATACGCAGTATTTT
TRBV7-9	TRBD1	few	TRBJ2-7	CASSQTGSIYEQYF	TGTGCCAGCAGCCAGACAGGGTCAATCTACGAGCAGTACTTC
TRBV28	NA	many	TRBJ2-7	CASGAPLTYEQYF	TGTGCCAGCGGGGCACCGCTTACCTACGAGCAGTACTTC
TRBV20-1	TRBD1	many	TRBJ2-2	CSAPPWTGTTGELFF	TGCAGTGCCCCACCGTGGACAGGGACCACCGGGGAGCTGTTTTTT
TRBV28	NA	NA	TRBJ1-1	CASRRLGVEAFF	TGTGCCAGCAGACGGTTGGGGGTGGAAGCTTTCTTT
TRBV12-3/TRBV12-4	NA	many	TRBJ2-7	CASSFTGYEQYF	TGTGCCAGCAGTTTCACAGGCTACGAGCAGTACTTC
TRBV6-2/TRBV6-3	NA	NA	TRBJ2-3	CASSSLGGGSTDTQYF	TGTGCCAGCAGTTCTCTAGGGGGGGGTAGCACAGATACGCAGTATTTT
TRBV12-3/TRBV12-4	NA	few	TRBJ1-1	CASSFGEAFF	TGTGCCAGCAGCTTCGGTGAAGCTTTCTTT
TRBV5-1	TRBD2	many	TRBJ2-7	CASSLAPPAGGPFPYEQYF	TGCGCCAGCAGCTTGGCGCCCCCAGCGGGGGGACCATTTCCCTACGAGCAGTACTTC
TRBV5-6	NA	NA	TRBJ2-7	CASSLGPVVTYEQYF	TGTGCCAGCAGCTTGGGTCCCGTTGTGACCTACGAGCAGTACTTC
TRBV20-1	NA	NA	TRBJ2-7	CSARSDDEQYF	TGCAGTGCTAGAAGCGATGACGAGCAGTACTTC
TRBV7-9	NA	many	TRBJ2-5	CASSPDRYLQETQYF	TGTGCCAGCAGCCCGGACAGATACCTCCAAGAGACCCAGTACTTC
TRBV5-1	NA	NA	TRBJ1-5	CASSQEGFGPQHF	TGCGCCAGCAGCCAAGAGGGGTTCGGGCCCCAGCATTTT
TRBV2	NA	once	TRBJ2-6	CASGGKPGANVLTF	TGTGCCAGCGGAGGGAAACCTGGGGCCAACGTCCTGACTTTC
TRBV21-1	NA	many	TRBJ2-7	CASYLPRTVTGREQYF	TGTGCCAGCTATTTACCAAGGACAGTAACGGGTAGGGAGCAGTACTTC
TRBV7-2	NA	many	TRBJ2-1	CATRYQNNEQFF	TGTGCCACCCGGTACCAAAACAATGAGCAGTTCTTC
TRBV5-5	NA	many	TRBJ2-5	CASSRAPQETQYF	TGTGCCAGCAGCCGAGCTCCCCAAGAGACCCAGTACTTC
TRBV5-1	NA	medium-sized	TRBJ1-2	CASSLGSGRENYGYTF	TGCGCCAGCAGCCTGGGTAGCGGCAGGGAGAACTATGGCTACACCTTC
TRBV29-1	NA	many	TRBJ2-7	CSVLVGTGNEQYF	TGCAGCGTCTTAGTTGGGACGGGGAACGAGCAGTACTTC
TRBV28	TRBD2	NA	TRBJ2-3	CASSLWTSGGAKDTQYF	TGTGCCAGCAGTTTATGGACTAGCGGGGGGGCGAAAGATACGCAGTATTTT
TRBV10-3	TRBD1	many	TRBJ2-3	CAITRGQGGTDTQYF	TGTGCCATCACCAGAGGACAGGGAGGCACAGATACGCAGTATTTT